This TCR beta chain came from a study of post-analysis software for immune sequencing data. General study results and limits: Five TRBV segments, TRBV5-6, TRBV5-1 and TRBV20-1 among them, were found more frequent in patients than controls.

In regard to this clonotype: Its antigen is currently unknown.

TCR beta libraries were prepared from cDNA with unique molecular identifiers. TCRdb analysed the PCR reads with MiXCR anew, one entry per CDR3 protein. This sample has hundreds of thousands of distinct CDR3 sequences, with about 27% found just once. The V gene lost 5 bases and the J gene lost 4 bases, with 20 bases spanning the gap. The CDR3 is made up of 16 amino acids. Germline lookup yields CDR1 SGHTA and CDR2 FQGNSA. J is TRBJ1-1 and V is TRBV7-2; D not resolved. This clonotype was obtained from a girl aged 5 to 17 with multiple sclerosis. The specimen was blood. In nucleotides, the CDR3 is TGTGCCAGCAGCCCGACCATACAGATTGGGGTCACTGAAGCTTTCTTT. Translating gives CASSPTIQIGVTEAFF.